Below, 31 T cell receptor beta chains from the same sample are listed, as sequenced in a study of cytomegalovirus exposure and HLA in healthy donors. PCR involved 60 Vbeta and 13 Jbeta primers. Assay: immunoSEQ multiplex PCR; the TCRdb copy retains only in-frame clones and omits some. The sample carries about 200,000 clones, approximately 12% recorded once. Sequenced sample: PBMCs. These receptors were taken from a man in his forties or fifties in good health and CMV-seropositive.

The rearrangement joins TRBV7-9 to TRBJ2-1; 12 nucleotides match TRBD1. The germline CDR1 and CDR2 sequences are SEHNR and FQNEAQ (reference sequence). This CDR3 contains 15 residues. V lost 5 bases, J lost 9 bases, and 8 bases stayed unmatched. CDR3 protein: CASSVGTGGLGEQFF. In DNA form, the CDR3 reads TGTGCCAGCAGCGTCGGGACAGGGGGCTTGGGTGAGCAGTTCTTC.

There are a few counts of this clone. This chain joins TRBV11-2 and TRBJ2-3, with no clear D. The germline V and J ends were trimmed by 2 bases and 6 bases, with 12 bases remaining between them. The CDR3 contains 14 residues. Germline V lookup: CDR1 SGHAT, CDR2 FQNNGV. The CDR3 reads CASSLSVSTDTQYF. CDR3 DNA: TGTGCCAGCAGCTTAAGCGTATCGACGGATACGCAGTATTTT.

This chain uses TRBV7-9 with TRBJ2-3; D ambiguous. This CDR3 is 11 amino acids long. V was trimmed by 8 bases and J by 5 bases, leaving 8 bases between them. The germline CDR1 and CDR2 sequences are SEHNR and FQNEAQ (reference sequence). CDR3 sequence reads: CASRPRDTQYF. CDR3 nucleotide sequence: TGTGCCAGCCGCCCGAGAGATACGCAGTATTTT.

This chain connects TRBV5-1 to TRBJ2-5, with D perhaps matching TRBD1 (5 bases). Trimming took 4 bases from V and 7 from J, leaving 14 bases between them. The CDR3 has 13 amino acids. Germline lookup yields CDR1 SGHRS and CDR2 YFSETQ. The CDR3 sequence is CASSLDTRGTQYF. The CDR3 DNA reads TGCGCCAGCAGCCTGGACACCCGAGGGACCCAGTACTTC.

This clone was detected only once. CDR3 sequence reads: CASSVDRATYGYTF. The CDR3 DNA follows: TGTGCCAGCAGCGTGGACAGGGCGACCTATGGCTACACCTTC. The chain uses TRBV9 and TRBJ1-2, with 8 bases matching TRBD1. V shed 2 bases, J shed 4 bases, and the junction held 4 bases outside the gene matches. CDR3 size: 14 residues. CDR1 and CDR2 from the germline V gene are SGDLS and YYNGEE. The whole variable domain, remainder taken from reference TRBV9 and TRBJ1-2, is DSGVTQTPKHLITATGQRVTLRCSPRSGDLSVYWYQQSLDQGLQFLIQYYNGEERAKGNILERFSAQQFPDLHSELNLSSLELGDSALYFCASSVDRATYGYTFGSGTRLTVV.

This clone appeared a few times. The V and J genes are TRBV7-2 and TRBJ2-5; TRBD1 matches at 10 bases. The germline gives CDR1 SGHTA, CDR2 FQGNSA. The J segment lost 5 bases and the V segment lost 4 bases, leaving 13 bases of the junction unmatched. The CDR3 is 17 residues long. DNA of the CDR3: TGTGCCAGCAGCTCACGGTCGGAGGGACAGGGGAGGGAGACCCAGTACTTC. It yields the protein CASSSRSEGQGRETQYF.

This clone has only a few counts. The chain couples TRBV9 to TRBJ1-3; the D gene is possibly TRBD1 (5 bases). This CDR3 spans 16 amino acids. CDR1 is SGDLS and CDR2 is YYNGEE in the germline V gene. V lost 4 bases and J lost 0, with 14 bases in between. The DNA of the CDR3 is TGTGCCAGCAGCCCGATAGACAGTTACTCTGGAAACACCATATATTTT. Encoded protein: CASSPIDSYSGNTIYF.

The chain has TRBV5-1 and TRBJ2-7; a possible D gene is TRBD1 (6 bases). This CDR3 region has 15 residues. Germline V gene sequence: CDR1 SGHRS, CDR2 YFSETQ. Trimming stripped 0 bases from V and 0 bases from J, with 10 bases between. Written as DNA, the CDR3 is TGCGCCAGCAGCTTGGGTGGACAGATCTCCTACGAGCAGTACTTC. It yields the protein CASSLGGQISYEQYF.

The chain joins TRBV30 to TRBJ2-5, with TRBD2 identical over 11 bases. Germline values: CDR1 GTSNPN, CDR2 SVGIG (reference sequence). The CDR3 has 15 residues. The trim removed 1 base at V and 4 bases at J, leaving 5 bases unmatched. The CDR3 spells CAWSEGSGGAETQYF. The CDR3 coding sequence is TGTGCCTGGAGTGAGGGTAGCGGGGGGGCAGAGACCCAGTACTTC.

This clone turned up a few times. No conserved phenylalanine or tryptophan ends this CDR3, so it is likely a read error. Here the CDR3 DNA reads TGTGACACATCGGGGTACTCTAATGAAAAACTGTTTGTT. As protein: CDTSGYSNEKLFV. The chain couples TRBV15 to TRBJ1-4, with D unclear. CDR1 and CDR2 from the germline V gene are LNHNV and YYDKDF (reference sequence). There are 13 residues in the CDR3.

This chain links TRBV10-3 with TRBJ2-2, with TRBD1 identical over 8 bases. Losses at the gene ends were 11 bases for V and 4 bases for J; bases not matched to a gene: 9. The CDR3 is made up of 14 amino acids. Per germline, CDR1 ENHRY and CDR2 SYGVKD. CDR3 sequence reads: CAASWTGSTGELFF. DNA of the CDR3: TGTGCCGCCTCCTGGACAGGGTCCACCGGGGAGCTGTTTTTT.

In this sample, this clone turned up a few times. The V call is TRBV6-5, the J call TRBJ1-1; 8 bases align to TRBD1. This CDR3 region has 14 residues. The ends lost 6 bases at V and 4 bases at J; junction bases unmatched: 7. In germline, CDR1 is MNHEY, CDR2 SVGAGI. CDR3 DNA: TGTGCCAGCAGAACGACAGGGGAGGCCACTGAAGCTTTCTTT. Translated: CASRTTGEATEAFF.

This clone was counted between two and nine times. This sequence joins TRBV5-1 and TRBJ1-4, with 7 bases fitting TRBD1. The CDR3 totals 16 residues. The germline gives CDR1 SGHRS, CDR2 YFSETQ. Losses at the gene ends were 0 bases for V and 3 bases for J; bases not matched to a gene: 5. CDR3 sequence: CASSLAEGAANEKLFF. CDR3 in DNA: TGCGCCAGCAGCTTGGCCGAGGGGGCCGCTAATGAAAAACTGTTTTTT.

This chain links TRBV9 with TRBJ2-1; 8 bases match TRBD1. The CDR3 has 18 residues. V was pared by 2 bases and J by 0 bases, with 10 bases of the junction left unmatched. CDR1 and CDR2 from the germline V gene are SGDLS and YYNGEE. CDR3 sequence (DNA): TGTGCCAGCAGCGTTGGACCAACGGGACAGGTCTCCTACAATGAGCAGTTCTTC. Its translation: CASSVGPTGQVSYNEQFF.

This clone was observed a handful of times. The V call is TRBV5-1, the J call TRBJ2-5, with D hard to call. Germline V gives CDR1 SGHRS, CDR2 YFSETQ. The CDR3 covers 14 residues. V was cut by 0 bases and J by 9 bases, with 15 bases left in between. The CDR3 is CASSLDNSKVAQYF. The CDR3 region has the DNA TGCGCCAGCAGCTTGGACAACAGTAAAGTGGCCCAGTACTTC.

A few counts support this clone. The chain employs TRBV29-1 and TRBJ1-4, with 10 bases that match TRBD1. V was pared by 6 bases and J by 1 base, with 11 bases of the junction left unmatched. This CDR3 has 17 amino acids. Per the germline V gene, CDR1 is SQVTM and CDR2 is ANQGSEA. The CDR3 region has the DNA TGCAGCGTCCTCGGGACAGGGGAAGCAGTAACTAATGAAAAACTGTTTTTT. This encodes CSVLGTGEAVTNEKLFF.

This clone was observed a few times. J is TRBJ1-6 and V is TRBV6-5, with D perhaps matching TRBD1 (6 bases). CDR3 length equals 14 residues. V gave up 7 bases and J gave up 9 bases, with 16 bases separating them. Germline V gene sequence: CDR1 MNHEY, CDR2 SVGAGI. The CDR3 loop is CASNPRGERSPLHF. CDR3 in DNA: TGTGCCAGCAACCCCAGGGGAGAGCGTTCACCCCTCCACTTT.

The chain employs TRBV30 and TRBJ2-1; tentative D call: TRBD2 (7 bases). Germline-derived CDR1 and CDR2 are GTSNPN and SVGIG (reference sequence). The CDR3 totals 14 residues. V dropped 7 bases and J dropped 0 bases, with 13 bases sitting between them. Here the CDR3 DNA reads TGTGCCTACTTGGGGGGGCCCTCCTACAATGAGCAGTTCTTC. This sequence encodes CAYLGGPSYNEQFF.

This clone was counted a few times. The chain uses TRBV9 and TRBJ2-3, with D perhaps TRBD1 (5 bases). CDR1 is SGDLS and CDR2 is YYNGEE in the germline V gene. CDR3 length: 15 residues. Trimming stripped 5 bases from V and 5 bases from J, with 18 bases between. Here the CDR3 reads CASSRSGRVVDTQYF. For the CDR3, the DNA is TGTGCCAGCAGTCGTAGTGGCAGGGTTGTAGATACGCAGTATTTT.

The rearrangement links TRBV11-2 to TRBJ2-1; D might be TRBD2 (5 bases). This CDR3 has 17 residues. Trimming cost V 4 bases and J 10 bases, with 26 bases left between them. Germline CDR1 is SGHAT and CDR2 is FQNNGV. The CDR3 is CASSSPSGRLSSDEQFF. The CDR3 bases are TGTGCCAGCAGCTCTCCGAGCGGCAGGCTAAGTTCGGACGAGCAGTTCTTC.

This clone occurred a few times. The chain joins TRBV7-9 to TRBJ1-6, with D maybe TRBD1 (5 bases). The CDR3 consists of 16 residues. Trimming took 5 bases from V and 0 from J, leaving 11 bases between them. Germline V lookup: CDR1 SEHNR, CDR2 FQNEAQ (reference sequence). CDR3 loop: CASSSLDISYNSPLHF. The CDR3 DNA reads TGTGCCAGCAGCAGTTTGGACATCTCCTATAATTCACCCCTCCACTTT.

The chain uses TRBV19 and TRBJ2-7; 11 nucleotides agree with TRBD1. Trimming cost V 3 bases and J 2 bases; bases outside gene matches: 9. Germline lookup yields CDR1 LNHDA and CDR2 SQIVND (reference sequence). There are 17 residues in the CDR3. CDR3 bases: TGTGCCAGTAGTATTACCGGGAGGGGACAGGGGGCCTACGAGCAGTACTTC. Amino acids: CASSITGRGQGAYEQYF.

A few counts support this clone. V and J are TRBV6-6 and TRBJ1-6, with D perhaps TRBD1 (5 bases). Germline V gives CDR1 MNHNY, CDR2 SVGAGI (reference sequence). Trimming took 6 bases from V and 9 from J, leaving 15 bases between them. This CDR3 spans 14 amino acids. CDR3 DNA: TGTGCCAGCAGCGCCGGGACGGGGGGTTCACCCCTCCACTTT. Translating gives CASSAGTGGSPLHF.

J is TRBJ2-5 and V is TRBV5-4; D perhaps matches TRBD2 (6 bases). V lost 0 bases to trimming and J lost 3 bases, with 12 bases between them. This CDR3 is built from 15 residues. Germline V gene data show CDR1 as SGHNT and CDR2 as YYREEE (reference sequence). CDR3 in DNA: TGTGCCAGCAGCTTGGGTAGGGGACTGAAAGAGACCCAGTACTTC. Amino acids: CASSLGRGLKETQYF.

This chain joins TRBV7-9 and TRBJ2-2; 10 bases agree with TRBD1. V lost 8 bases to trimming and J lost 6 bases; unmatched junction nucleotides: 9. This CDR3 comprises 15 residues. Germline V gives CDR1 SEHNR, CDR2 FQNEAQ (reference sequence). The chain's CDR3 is CASDSGQGVSGELFF. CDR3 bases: TGTGCCAGCGACTCCGGACAGGGGGTATCCGGGGAGCTGTTTTTT.

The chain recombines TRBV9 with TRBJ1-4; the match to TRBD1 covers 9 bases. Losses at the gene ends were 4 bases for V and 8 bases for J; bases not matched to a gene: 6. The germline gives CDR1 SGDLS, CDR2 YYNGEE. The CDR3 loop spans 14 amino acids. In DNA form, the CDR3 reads TGTGCCAGCAGCTTTGGACAGGGGCAAGAAAAACTGTTTTTT. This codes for CASSFGQGQEKLFF.

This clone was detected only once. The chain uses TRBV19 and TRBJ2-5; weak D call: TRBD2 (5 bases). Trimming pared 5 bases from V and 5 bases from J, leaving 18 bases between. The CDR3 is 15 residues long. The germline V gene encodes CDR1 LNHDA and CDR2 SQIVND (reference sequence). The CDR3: CASSPPGVARETQYF. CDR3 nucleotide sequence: TGTGCCAGTAGTCCCCCCGGAGTAGCGCGGGAGACCCAGTACTTC.

This chain's CDR3 is CASSQRAGGRFLEANVLTF. As DNA, the CDR3 is TGTGCCAGCAGCCAACGAGCGGGGGGGCGGTTCTTGGAGGCCAACGTCCTGACTTTC. The V call is TRBV14, the J call TRBJ2-6; 10 bases align to TRBD2. This CDR3 comprises 19 residues. V lost 2 bases to trimming and J lost 6 bases; unmatched junction nucleotides: 13. Germline lookup yields CDR1 SGHDN and CDR2 FVKESK.

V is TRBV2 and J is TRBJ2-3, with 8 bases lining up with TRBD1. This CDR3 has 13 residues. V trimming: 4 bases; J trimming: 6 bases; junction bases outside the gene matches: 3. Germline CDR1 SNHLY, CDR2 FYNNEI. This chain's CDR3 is CASSGNRGDTQYF. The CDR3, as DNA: TGTGCCAGCAGTGGGAACAGGGGGGATACGCAGTATTTT. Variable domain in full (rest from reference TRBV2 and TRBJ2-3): EPEVTQTPSHQVTQMGQEVILRCVPISNHLYFYWYRQILGQKVEFLVSFYNNEISEKSEIFDDQFSVERPDGSNFTLKIRSTKLEDSAMYFCASSGNRGDTQYFGPGTRLTVL.

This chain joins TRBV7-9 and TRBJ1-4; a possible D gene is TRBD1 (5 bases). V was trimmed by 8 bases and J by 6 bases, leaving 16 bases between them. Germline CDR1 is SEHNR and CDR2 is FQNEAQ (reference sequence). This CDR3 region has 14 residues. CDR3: CASVGGWGDEKLFF. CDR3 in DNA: TGTGCCAGCGTCGGGGGGTGGGGGGATGAAAAACTGTTTTTT.

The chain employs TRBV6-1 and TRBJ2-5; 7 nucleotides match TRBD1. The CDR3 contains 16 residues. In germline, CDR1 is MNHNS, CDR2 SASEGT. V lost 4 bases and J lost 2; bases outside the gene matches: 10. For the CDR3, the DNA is TGTGCCAGCAGTGGAACAACGCCGGGACAGCAAGAGACCCAGTACTTC. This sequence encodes CASSGTTPGQQETQYF.